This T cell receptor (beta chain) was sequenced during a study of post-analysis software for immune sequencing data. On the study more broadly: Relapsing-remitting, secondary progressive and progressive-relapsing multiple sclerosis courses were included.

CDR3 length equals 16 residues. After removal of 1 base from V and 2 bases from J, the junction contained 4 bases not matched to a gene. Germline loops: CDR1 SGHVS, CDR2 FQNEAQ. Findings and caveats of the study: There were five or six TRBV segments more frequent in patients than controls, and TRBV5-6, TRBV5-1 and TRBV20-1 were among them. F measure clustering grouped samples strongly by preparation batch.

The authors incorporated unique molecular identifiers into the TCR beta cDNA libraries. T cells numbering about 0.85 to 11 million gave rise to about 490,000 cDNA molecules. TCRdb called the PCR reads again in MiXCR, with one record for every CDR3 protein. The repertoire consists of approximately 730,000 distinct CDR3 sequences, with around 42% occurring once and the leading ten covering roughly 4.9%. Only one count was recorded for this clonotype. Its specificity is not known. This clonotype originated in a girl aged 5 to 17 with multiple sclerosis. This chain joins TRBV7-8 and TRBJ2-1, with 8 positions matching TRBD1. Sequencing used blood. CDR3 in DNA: TGTGCCAGCAGCTTAGTTGGGACAGGAACCTACAATGAGCAGTTCTTC. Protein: CASSLVGTGTYNEQFF.